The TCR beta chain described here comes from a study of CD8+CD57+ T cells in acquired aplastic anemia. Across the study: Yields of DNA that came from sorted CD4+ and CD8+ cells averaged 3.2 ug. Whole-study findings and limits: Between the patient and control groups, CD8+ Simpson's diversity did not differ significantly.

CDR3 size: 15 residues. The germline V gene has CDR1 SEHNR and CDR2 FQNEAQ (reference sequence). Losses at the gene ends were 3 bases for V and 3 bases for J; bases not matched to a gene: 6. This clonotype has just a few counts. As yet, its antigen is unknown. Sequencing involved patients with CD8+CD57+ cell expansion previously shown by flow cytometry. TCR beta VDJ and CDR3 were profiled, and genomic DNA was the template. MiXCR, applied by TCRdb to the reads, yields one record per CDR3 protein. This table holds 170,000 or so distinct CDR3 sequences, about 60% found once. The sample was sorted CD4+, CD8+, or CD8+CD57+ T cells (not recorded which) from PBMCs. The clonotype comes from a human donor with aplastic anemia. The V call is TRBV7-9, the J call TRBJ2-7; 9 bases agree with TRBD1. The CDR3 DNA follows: TGTGCCAGCAGCTTGGGCTCGGGACAGGGCTACGAGCAGTACTTC. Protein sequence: CASSLGSGQGYEQYF.